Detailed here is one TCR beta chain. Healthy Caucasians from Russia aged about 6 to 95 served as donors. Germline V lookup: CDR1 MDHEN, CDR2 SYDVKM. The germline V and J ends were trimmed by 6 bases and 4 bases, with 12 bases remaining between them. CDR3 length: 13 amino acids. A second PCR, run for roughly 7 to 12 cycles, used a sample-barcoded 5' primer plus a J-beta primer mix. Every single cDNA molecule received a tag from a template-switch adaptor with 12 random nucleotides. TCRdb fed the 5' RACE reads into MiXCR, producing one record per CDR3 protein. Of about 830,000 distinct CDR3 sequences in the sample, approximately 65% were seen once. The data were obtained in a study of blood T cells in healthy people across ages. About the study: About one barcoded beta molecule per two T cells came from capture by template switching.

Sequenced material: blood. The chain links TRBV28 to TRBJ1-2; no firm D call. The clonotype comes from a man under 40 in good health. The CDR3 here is CASSPEVPYGYTF. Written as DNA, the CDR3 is TGTGCCAGCAGCCCTGAGGTGCCCTATGGCTACACCTTC.